The 9 T cell receptor beta chains given below trace back to one sample, sequenced in a study of post-analysis software for immune sequencing data. cDNA libraries of TCR beta carried unique molecular identifiers. TCRdb re-called the PCR reads through MiXCR, storing one row per CDR3 protein. The repertoire holds roughly 160,000 distinct CDR3 sequences, with under 40% as singletons. This specimen was blood, taken after autologous hematopoietic stem cell transplantation. The source of these receptors is a girl aged 5 to 17 with multiple sclerosis.

The genes are TRBV12-3 or TRBV12-4 and TRBJ2-5; unclear D gene. This CDR3 region has 13 residues. V was clipped by 1 base and J by 11 bases, with 14 bases between them. In DNA, the CDR3 is TGTGCCAGCAGTTTAGGGGATAAAGAGAAGCAGTACTTC. This encodes CASSLGDKEKQYF.

This clonotype was observed a few times. The rearrangement joins TRBV20-1 to TRBJ2-7; 7 bases are a match to TRBD2. The ends lost 4 bases at V and 5 bases at J; junction bases unmatched: 26. CDR1 is DFQATT and CDR2 is SNEGSKA in the germline V gene (reference sequence). CDR3 size: 19 residues. The CDR3 sequence: CSATLNYHRLAVGGNEQYF. CDR3 DNA sequence: TGCAGTGCTACCCTGAACTACCACCGATTAGCCGTGGGAGGGAACGAGCAGTACTTC.

Only one count was recorded for this clonotype. At one end, the junction sequence differs from germline, possibly due to a read error. The chain is built from TRBV13 and TRBJ2-3; D gene unclear. This CDR3 is 18 amino acids long. In germline, CDR1 is PRHDT, CDR2 FYEKMQ (reference sequence). The CDR3 region has the DNA TGTGCCGGCAGCCGTTTAACAGAGCACGACCCTAGCACAGATACGCAGTATTTT. Translated, it gives CAGSRLTEHDPSTDTQYF.

This chain connects TRBV3-1 to TRBJ2-5; the D is unclear. Germline lookup yields CDR1 LGHDT and CDR2 YNNKEL (reference sequence). The CDR3 runs 15 residues. The V gene lost 0 bases and the J gene lost 3 bases, with 11 bases spanning the gap. This CDR3 reads CASSQDLRFKETQYF. The CDR3 DNA is TGTGCCAGCAGCCAAGATCTGCGTTTCAAAGAGACCCAGTACTTC.

CDR3 sequence: CATRDRDFNTEAFF. The CDR3 nucleotides read TGTGCCACAAGGGACAGGGACTTCAACACTGAAGCTTTCTTT. The chain combines TRBV24-1 with TRBJ1-1, with 9 bases identical to TRBD1. Trimming took 10 bases from V and 2 from J; bases not matched to a gene: 7. The CDR3 is 14 residues long. Germline CDR1 and CDR2: KGHDR and SFDVKD.

This clonotype was observed a handful of times. The gene calls are TRBV29-1 and TRBJ1-1; unclear D gene. Deletions cut 7 bases from V and 3 bases from J, with 18 bases between. CDR1 and CDR2 from the germline V gene are SQVTM and ANQGSEA. The CDR3 is 14 residues long. CDR3 sequence reads: CSADLMDGDTEAFF. In DNA, the CDR3 is TGCAGCGCTGACCTGATGGACGGGGACACTGAAGCTTTCTTT.

This clonotype came up many times. The genes are TRBV20-1 and TRBJ2-1; TRBD2 is a possible D gene (7 bases). This CDR3 has 16 amino acids. The V end was cut by 6 bases, the J end by 5 bases, with 23 bases between. Germline CDR1 and CDR2: DFQATT and SNEGSKA (reference sequence). In nucleotides, the CDR3 is TGCAGTGCCCCTTACCCCGTAGGGGGGGATCACAATGAGCAGTTCTTC. Protein sequence: CSAPYPVGGDHNEQFF.

The rearrangement uses TRBV9 and TRBJ1-1, with unresolved D. This CDR3 region has 14 residues. Trimming cost V 0 bases and J 3 bases, with 9 bases left between them. CDR1 and CDR2 (germline): SGDLS, YYNGEE. Here the CDR3 DNA reads TGTGCCAGCAGCGTAGCTCTCGGGGACACTGAAGCTTTCTTT. It translates to CASSVALGDTEAFF.

The chain has TRBV28 and TRBJ2-7, with 8 nucleotides matching TRBD2. V was clipped by 3 bases and J by 6 bases; unmatched bases: 7. Germline values: CDR1 MDHEN, CDR2 SYDVKM. This CDR3 has 14 residues. The CDR3 nucleotides are TGTGCCAGCAGTTTTGCGCGGGAGGCGGGCGAGCAGTACTTC. It codes for CASSFAREAGEQYF. The variable domain in full, with the rest retrieved from reference TRBV28 and TRBJ2-7, is DVKVTQSSRYLVKRTGEKVFLECVQDMDHENMFWYRQDPGLGLRLIYFSYDVKMKEKGDIPEGYSVSREKKERFSLILESASTNQTSMYLCASSFAREAGEQYFGPGTRLTVT.